Presented here are 16 T cell receptor beta chains from one specimen sequenced in a study of beta chain features in type 1 diabetes. Findings and limits, study-wide: Type 1 diabetes patients had moderately but significantly shorter TCRB CDR3s in all four CD4+ subsets.

Reverse transcription of all isolated RNA meant that expressed TCRB transcripts were sequenced. TCRdb's table, derived via immunoSEQ multiplex PCR, lists solely in-frame clones and lacks some. Of about 700,000 clones in the sample, about an eighth are singletons; the top ten hold about 0.02%. Which antigens these TCRs recognize remains unknown. The sequenced sample consisted of naive CD4+ T cells from blood. The receptors derive from a man aged 18-30 years with type 1 diabetes.

There are a few counts of this clone. The chain joins TRBV23-1 to TRBJ2-2; the D is unclear. TRBV23-1 is assigned to the ORF class and has an uncertain function. This CDR3 contains 18 residues. Trimming took 0 bases from V and 0 from J, leaving 14 bases between them. In nucleotides, the CDR3 is TGCGCCAGCAGTCAATCGGCCAGATCAAGCGCGAACACCGGGGAGCTGTTTTTT. Translating gives CASSQSARSSANTGELFF.

This rearrangement joins TRBV29-1 to TRBJ1-1; possible D gene TRBD1, 5 bases. The CDR3 is made up of 15 amino acids. V lost 6 bases to trimming and J lost 12 bases, with 29 bases between them. Germline V CDR1 and CDR2: SQVTM, ANQGSEA. As DNA, the CDR3 is TGCAGCGTCGCCTACGTGGGACGGACTCACCGGAAGACTTTCTTT. This sequence encodes CSVAYVGRTHRKTFF.

V and J are TRBV28 and TRBJ2-7, with 9 bases aligning to TRBD2. The CDR3 contains 17 residues. Trimming cost V 7 bases and J 3 bases; bases outside gene matches: 16. Germline CDR1 MDHEN, CDR2 SYDVKM. The CDR3 region is CASIPGGASGANYEQYF. The CDR3 nucleotides are TGTGCCAGCATTCCCGGTGGTGCTAGCGGGGCCAACTACGAGCAGTACTTC.

The chain couples TRBV5-1 to TRBJ1-1; TRBD1 is a possible D gene (5 bases). Germline assignment: CDR1 SGHRS and CDR2 YFSETQ. Trimming cost V 1 base and J 1 base, with 14 bases left between them. The length of the CDR3 is 16 residues. This CDR3 reads CASSLLPGLENTEAFF. The CDR3 coding sequence is TGCGCCAGCAGCTTGCTGCCGGGACTCGAGAACACTGAAGCTTTCTTT.

The chain has TRBV6-1 and TRBJ2-5; no definite D call. In germline, CDR1 is MNHNS, CDR2 SASEGT. V gave up 8 bases and J gave up 2 bases, with 12 bases separating them. The CDR3 loop spans 13 amino acids. CDR3 in DNA: TGTGCCAGCTCCGCTGGGTTACAAGAGACCCAGTACTTC. The encoded protein is CASSAGLQETQYF.

The chain couples TRBV9 to TRBJ2-1, with D perhaps assigned TRBD1 or TRBD2 (5 bases each). Trimming stripped 3 bases from V and 5 bases from J, with 18 bases between. Per germline, CDR1 SGDLS and CDR2 YYNGEE. This CDR3 is 16 amino acids long. This chain's CDR3 is CASSAPIEGPHNEQFF. The CDR3 nucleotides are TGTGCCAGCAGCGCCCCGATAGAGGGGCCCCACAATGAGCAGTTCTTC.

This clone was counted a few times. The chain employs TRBV13 and TRBJ2-7, with 9 bases fitting TRBD1. CDR1 and CDR2 from the germline V gene are PRHDT and FYEKMQ (reference sequence). This CDR3 is 15 amino acids long. V was clipped by 5 bases and J by 5 bases; unmatched bases: 10. CDR3 nucleotides: TGTGCCAGCAGCAACCCGGGACAGGGTACCCACGAGCAGTACTTC. Amino acids: CASSNPGQGTHEQYF.

This clone was seen only once. V is TRBV11-2 and J is TRBJ1-1, with TRBD1 identical over 8 bases. The V gene's germline CDR1 is SGHAT and CDR2 FQNNGV. Unmatched junction bases numbered 6, after V lost 5 bases and J lost 1 base. This CDR3 is built from 15 residues. In DNA, the CDR3 is TGTGCCAGCAGCCCAACAGACAGGGGGAACACTGAAGCTTTCTTT. Amino acids: CASSPTDRGNTEAFF.

The chain employs TRBV25-1 and TRBJ2-5; a possible D gene is TRBD2 (6 bases). CDR3 length: 16 amino acids. Germline V gene data show CDR1 as MGHDK and CDR2 as SYGVNS. Trimming stripped 4 bases from V and 0 bases from J, with 15 bases between. The CDR3 nucleotides are TGTGCCAGCAGTGGACCTCTAGCGAAGTACCAAGAGACCCAGTACTTC. This encodes CASSGPLAKYQETQYF.

This clone was seen more than once but under ten times. The V gene is TRBV29-1, the J gene TRBJ2-4; the D gene could be TRBD1 or TRBD2 (5 bases each). The V end was cut by 4 bases, the J end by 6 bases, with 10 bases between. This CDR3 is built from 12 residues. Germline V gene lookup returns CDR1 SQVTM and CDR2 ANQGSEA. The CDR3 loop reads CSVGGLGNIQYF. CDR3 DNA sequence: TGCAGCGTTGGGGGGTTGGGAAACATTCAGTACTTC.

This sequence joins TRBV5-1 and TRBJ2-6, with 7 bases lining up with TRBD1. The CDR3 totals 16 residues. With 5 bases clipped from V and 0 bases from J, the junction kept 5 bases outside the gene matches. In germline, CDR1 is SGHRS, CDR2 YFSETQ. CDR3 sequence: CASRGTASSGANVLTF. The CDR3 region has the DNA TGCGCCAGCAGGGGGACAGCGTCCTCTGGGGCCAACGTCCTGACTTTC.

DNA of the CDR3: TGTGCCAGCAGCCAAACGATTCCGCTCGGCCTCCAGTACTTC. It specifies CASSQTIPLGLQYF. The gene calls are TRBV14 and TRBJ2-7; D gene ambiguous. Germline V gene sequence: CDR1 SGHDN, CDR2 FVKESK. This CDR3 has 14 residues. V was trimmed by 2 bases and J by 10 bases, leaving 18 bases between them.

This clone appeared a few times. The J gene is TRBJ2-3, the V gene TRBV29-1; D might be TRBD1 or TRBD2, each matching 6 bases. Germline CDR1 reads SQVTM; CDR2 reads ANQGSEA. The ends were cut back, 6 bases at V and 0 bases at J, with 19 bases in the middle. This CDR3 has 16 residues. The CDR3: CSVGWRGIRSTDTQYF. CDR3 in DNA: TGCAGCGTCGGTTGGAGGGGGATCCGAAGCACAGATACGCAGTATTTT.

CDR3 DNA sequence: TGTGCCAGCTCACCACCGGGGGATGTCTATGGCTACACCTTC. The encoded protein is CASSPPGDVYGYTF. The rearrangement uses TRBV18 and TRBJ1-2; D is perhaps TRBD1 (5 bases). Trimming removed 0 bases at V and 4 bases at J, with 9 bases between. The CDR3 consists of 14 residues. Looked up from germline, CDR1 is KGHSH and CDR2 is LQKENI.

V gene TRBV5-4 combines with J gene TRBJ1-1; TRBD1 might be the D (5 bases). CDR1 and CDR2 (germline): SGHNT, YYREEE (reference sequence). The CDR3 has 14 amino acids. V lost 0 bases and J lost 1, with 7 bases in between. CDR3 sequence: CASSLGQQNTEAFF. As DNA, the CDR3 is TGTGCCAGCAGCTTGGGACAGCAGAACACTGAAGCTTTCTTT.

V gene TRBV2 combines with J gene TRBJ1-2, with TRBD1 as a possible D gene (5 bases). The CDR3 runs to 13 residues. The V gene's germline CDR1 is SNHLY and CDR2 FYNNEI. Trimming cost V 7 bases and J 7 bases, with 16 bases left between them. CDR3 nucleotides: TGTGCCAGCAAGCTTGGGCAGGGTGCTGGCTACACCTTC. Its protein is CASKLGQGAGYTF.